This is a list of T cell receptor beta chains from one sample in a study of cytomegalovirus exposure and HLA in healthy donors. TCRdb's table, derived via immunoSEQ multiplex PCR, lists solely in-frame clones and lacks some. The table has roughly 100,000 clones, less than 90% seen once. The sample taken for sequencing was PBMCs. All receptors derive from a woman between 18 and 30 years old in good health and CMV-seropositive. Each CDR3 is given with its conserved first and last residue. The order of the fields is D gene, clone size, V gene, J gene, CDR3 DNA, CDR3 protein. The D gene is left open where the match is weak. Size is omitted from some rows. Given values are once, few, many or a class for expanded clones.

>NA|NA|TRBV6-5|TRBJ1-1
TGTGCCAGCAGTTACTCTGGCAGAGAAGCTTTCTTT
CASSYSGREAFF
>NA|NA|TRBV28|TRBJ1-1
TGTGCCAGCGGTCCACATATTGACACTGAAGCTTTCTTT
CASGPHIDTEAFF
>TRBD1|NA|TRBV27|TRBJ2-3
TGTGCCAGCAGTCAGGGACAGGGGGGCACAGATACGCAGTATTTT
CASSQGQGGTDTQYF
>TRBD1|NA|TRBV6-1|TRBJ1-1
TGTGCCAGCAGTGATTCCGCAGGGGACAGGGAGACTGAAGCTTTCTTT
CASSDSAGDRETEAFF
>NA|NA|TRBV9|TRBJ1-1
TGTGCCAGCAGCCCCCCGGCGGAGTTGAACACTGAAGCTTTCTTT
CASSPPAELNTEAFF
>NA|NA|TRBV2|TRBJ1-1
TGTGCCACCCTACTGTTTCCTGAAGCTTTCTTT
CATLLFPEAFF
>NA|NA|TRBV13|TRBJ2-1
TGTGCCAGCAGCTTCCAATGGGGGGTTGAGCAGTTCTTC
CASSFQWGVEQFF
>TRBD1|few|TRBV7-6|TRBJ2-3
TGTGCCAGCAGCTTAGGGGGACAGGGCACAGATACGCAGTATTTT
CASSLGGQGTDTQYF
>TRBD2|once|TRBV7-6|TRBJ2-3
TGTGCCAGCAGCAAAGCGGGGGGAGTAGATACGCAGTATTTT
CASSKAGGVDTQYF
>NA|NA|TRBV10-3|TRBJ2-3
TGTGCCAGATCGGGGGGCGAGGGAGATACGCAGTATTTT
CARSGGEGDTQYF
>TRBD1|NA|TRBV4-1|TRBJ2-2
TGCGCCAGCAGCCATCACACAGGGGGCGGGGAGCTGTTTTTT
CASSHHTGGGELFF
>TRBD1|NA|TRBV9|TRBJ1-1
TGTGCCAGCAGCGTAGTCAGGGGGAAGAACACTGAAGCTTTCTTT
CASSVVRGKNTEAFF
>NA|NA|TRBV2|TRBJ1-1
TGTGCCAGCAGTGAAACTCTAGGGGGGGGCACTGAAGCTTTCTTT
CASSETLGGGTEAFF
>NA|NA|TRBV4-3|TRBJ1-1
TGCGCCAGCAGACCTGCTTATCAGGAGAACACTGAAGCTTTCTTT
CASRPAYQENTEAFF
>NA|NA|TRBV15|TRBJ1-6
TGTGCCACCACCCCGCGGGGGGGGCTAGGGAGCTCCTATAATTCACCCCTCCACTTT
CATTPRGGLGSSYNSPLHF
>NA|NA|TRBV7-9|TRBJ1-1
TGTGCCAGCAGCTATGGACTGCCTGAAGCTTTCTTT
CASSYGLPEAFF
>NA|NA|TRBV12-5|TRBJ2-3
TGTGCTAGTGGTATCGACCTCCCCCAAGAAACAGGCACAGATACGCAGTATTTT
CASGIDLPQETGTDTQYF
>NA|NA|TRBV28|TRBJ1-4
TGTGCCAGCAGTTTCACAGTTAATGAAAAACTGTTTTTT
CASSFTVNEKLFF
>NA|NA|TRBV28|TRBJ2-3
TGTGCCAGCAGTTCCTATACGCAGTATTTT
CASSSYTQYF
>TRBD2|NA|TRBV27|TRBJ2-4
TGTGCCAGCAGTCCCCAGCGGGGGGTATTAGCCAAAAACATTCAGTACTTC
CASSPQRGVLAKNIQYF
>NA|NA|TRBV19|TRBJ2-1
TGTGCCAGTAGTAACACCAGGGGCAATGAGCAGTTCTTC
CASSNTRGNEQFF
>NA|NA|TRBV7-9|TRBJ2-3
TGTGCCAGCAGCTTAGGGGCACTTACCTCCACAGATACGCAGTATTTT
CASSLGALTSTDTQYF
>NA|few|TRBV9|TRBJ1-4
TGTGCCAGCAGCGTATCAGGGAATGAAAAACTGTTTTTT
CASSVSGNEKLFF
>TRBD1|NA|TRBV6-4|TRBJ2-2
TGTGCCAGCAGTAGGACAGGGGAGACGAACACCGGGGAGCTGTTTTTT
CASSRTGETNTGELFF
>NA|NA|TRBV4-1|TRBJ2-2
TGCGCCAGCAGCCAAGAAAACAGCCTAAACACCGGGGAGCTGTTTTTT
CASSQENSLNTGELFF
>TRBD1|NA|TRBV7-2|TRBJ1-2
TGTGCCAGCAGCCACGGTGGGGACAGGATTTTCTATGGCTACACCTTC
CASSHGGDRIFYGYTF
>NA|once|TRBV5-6|TRBJ2-2
TGTGCCAGCAGCTTGGTAGCCGGGACCGGGGAGCTGTTTTTT
CASSLVAGTGELFF